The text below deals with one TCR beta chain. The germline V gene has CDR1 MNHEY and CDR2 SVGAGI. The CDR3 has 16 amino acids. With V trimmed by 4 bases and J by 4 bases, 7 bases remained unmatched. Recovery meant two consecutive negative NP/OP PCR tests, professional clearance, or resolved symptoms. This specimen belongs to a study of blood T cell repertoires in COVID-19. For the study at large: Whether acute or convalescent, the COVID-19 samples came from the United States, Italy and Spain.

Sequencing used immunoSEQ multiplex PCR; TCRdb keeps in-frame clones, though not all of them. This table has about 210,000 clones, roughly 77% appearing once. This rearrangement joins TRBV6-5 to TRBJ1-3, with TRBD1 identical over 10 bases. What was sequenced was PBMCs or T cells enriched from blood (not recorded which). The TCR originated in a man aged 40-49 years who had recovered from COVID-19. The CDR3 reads CASSFPGTGDGNTIYF. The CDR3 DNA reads TGTGCCAGCAGTTTTCCCGGGACAGGGGACGGAAACACCATATATTTT.